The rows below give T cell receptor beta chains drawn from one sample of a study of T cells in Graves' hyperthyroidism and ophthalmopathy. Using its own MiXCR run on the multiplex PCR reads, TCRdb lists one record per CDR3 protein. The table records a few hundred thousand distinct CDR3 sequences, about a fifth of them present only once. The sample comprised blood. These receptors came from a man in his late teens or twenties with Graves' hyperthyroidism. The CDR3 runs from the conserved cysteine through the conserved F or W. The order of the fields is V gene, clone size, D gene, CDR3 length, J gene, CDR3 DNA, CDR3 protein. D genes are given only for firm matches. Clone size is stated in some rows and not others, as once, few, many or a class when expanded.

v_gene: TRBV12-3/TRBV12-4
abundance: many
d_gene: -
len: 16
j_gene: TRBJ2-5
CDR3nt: TGTGCCAGCAGCCCGATGACCCCACAGGGGAGGGAGACCCAGTACTTC
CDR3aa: CASSPMTPQGRETQYF

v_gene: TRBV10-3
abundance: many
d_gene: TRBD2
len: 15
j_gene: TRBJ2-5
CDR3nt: TGTGCCATCAGTGAAACTAGCGGGGGGGCCGAGACCCAGTACTTC
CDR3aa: CAISETSGGAETQYF

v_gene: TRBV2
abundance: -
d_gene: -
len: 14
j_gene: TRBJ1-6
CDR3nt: TGTGCCAGCCGGGGACGGAGAAATAATTCACCCCTCCACTTT
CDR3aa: CASRGRRNNSPLHF

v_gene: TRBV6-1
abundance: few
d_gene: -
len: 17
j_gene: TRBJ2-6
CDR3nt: TGTGCCAGCATGATAGATTCCTTCTCCTCTGGGGCCAACGTCCTGACTTTC
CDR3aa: CASMIDSFSSGANVLTF

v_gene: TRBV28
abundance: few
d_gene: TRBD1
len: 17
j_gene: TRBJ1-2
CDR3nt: TGTGCCAGCAGTATACTCACTACAGGGGGCGCCCGGTCTGGCTACACCTTC
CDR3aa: CASSILTTGGARSGYTF

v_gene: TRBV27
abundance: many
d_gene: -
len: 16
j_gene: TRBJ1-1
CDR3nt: TGTGCCAGCAGCCAACCCCGGGGGGTTGGGAACACTGAAGCTTTCTTT
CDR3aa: CASSQPRGVGNTEAFF

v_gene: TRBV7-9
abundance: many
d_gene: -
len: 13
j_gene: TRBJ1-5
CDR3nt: TGTGCCAGCAGCTCAGGGCGCGGTCAGCCCCAGCATTTT
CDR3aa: CASSSGRGQPQHF

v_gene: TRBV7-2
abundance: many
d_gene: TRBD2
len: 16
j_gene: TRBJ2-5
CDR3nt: TGTGCCAGCAGCCTAGCCGGGGGGGCGAATGGGGAGACCCAGTACTTC
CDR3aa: CASSLAGGANGETQYF

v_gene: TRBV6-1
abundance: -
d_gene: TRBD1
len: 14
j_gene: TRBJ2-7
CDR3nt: TGTGCCAGCAGCGGGGACAGGGGGCTTCACGAGCAGTACTTC
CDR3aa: CASSGDRGLHEQYF

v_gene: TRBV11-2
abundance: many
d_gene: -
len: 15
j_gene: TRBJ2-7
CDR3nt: TGTGCCAGCAGCCCCGGGACCGACATCTCCTACGAGCAGTACTTC
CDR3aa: CASSPGTDISYEQYF

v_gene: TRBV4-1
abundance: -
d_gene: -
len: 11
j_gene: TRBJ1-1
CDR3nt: TGCGCCAGCGGCCATGACAGAGAAGCTTTCTTT
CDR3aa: CASGHDREAFF

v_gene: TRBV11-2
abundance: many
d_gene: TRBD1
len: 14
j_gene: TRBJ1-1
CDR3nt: TGTGCCAGCAGCTTTGGGACAGGAGGGATGGAAGCTTTCTTT
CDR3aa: CASSFGTGGMEAFF

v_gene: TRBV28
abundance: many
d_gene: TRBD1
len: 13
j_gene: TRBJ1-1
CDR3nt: TGTGCCAGCGCCGGACAGGGGGCGACTGAAGCTTTCTTT
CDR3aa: CASAGQGATEAFF

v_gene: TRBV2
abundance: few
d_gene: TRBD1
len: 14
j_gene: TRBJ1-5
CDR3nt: TGTGCCAGCACTGACAGGGTTAGCAATCAGCCCCAGCATTTT
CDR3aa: CASTDRVSNQPQHF

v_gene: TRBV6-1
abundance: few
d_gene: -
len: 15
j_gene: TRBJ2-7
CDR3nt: TGTGCCAGCAGTGACAGGGCCGGTAGCTCCTACGAGCAGTACTTC
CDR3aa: CASSDRAGSSYEQYF

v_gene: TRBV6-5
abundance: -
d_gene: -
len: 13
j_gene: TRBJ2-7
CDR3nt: TGTGCCAGCAGTTGGGCCCGCGCCTACGAGCAGTACTTC
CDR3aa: CASSWARAYEQYF

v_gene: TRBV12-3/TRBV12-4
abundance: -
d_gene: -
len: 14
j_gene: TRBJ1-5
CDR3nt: TGTGCCAGCAGTTCGGGACTGGGATCTCAGCCTCAGCATTTT
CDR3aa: CASSSGLGSQPQHF

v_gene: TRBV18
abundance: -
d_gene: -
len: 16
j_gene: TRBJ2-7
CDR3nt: TGTGCCAGCTCACCGGTAACCGGGCCTACTACCTACGAGCAGTACTTC
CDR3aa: CASSPVTGPTTYEQYF

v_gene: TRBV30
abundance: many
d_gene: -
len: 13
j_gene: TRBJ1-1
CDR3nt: TGTGCCTGGCGACGGGGCAGTAACACTGAAGCTTTCTTT
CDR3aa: CAWRRGSNTEAFF

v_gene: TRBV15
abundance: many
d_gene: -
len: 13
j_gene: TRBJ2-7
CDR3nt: TGTGCCACCAGCTGGGGACAATCCTACGAGCAGTACTTC
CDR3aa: CATSWGQSYEQYF

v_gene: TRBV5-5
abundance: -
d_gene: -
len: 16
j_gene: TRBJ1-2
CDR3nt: TGTGCCAGCAGCTTGGTCTCAGGGCCTAGTAGCTATGGCTACACCTTC
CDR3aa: CASSLVSGPSSYGYTF

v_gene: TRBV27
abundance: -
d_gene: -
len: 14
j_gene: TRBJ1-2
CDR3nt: TGTGCCAGCAGGAGGGTATCGGGGAACTATGGCTACACCTTC
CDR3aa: CASRRVSGNYGYTF

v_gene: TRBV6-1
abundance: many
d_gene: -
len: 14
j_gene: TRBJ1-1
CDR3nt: TGTGCCAGCAGTCGACGGACCTTGAACACTGAAGCTTTCTTT
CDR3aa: CASSRRTLNTEAFF

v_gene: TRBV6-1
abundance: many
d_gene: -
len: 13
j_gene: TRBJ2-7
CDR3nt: TGTGCCAGCAGTGCTTCGCCACACTACGAGCAGTACTTC
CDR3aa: CASSASPHYEQYF

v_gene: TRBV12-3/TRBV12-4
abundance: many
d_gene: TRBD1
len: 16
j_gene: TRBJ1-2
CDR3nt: TGTGCCAGCAGTGAAACCGGGACAGGGGGCTTCTATGGCTACACCTTC
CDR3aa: CASSETGTGGFYGYTF

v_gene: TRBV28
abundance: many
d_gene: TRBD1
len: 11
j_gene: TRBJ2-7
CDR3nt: TGTGCCAGCAGTTACGACAGGGGAGCGAACTTC
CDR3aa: CASSYDRGANF

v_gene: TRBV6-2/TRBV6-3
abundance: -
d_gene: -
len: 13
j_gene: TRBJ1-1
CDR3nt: TGTGCCAGCAGTTACTCGCGGGCAGCCGAAGCTTTCTTT
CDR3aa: CASSYSRAAEAFF